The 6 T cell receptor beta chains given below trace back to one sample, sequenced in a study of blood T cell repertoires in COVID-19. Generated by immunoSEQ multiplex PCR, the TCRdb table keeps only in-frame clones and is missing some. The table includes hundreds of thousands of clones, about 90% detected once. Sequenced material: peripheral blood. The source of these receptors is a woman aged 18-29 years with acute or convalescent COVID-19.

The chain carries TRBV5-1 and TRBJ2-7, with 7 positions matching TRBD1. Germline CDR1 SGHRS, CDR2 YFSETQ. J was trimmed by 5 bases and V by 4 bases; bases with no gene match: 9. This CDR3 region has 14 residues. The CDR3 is CASSGLTGMDEQYF. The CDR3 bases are TGCGCCAGCAGCGGACTGACAGGGATGGACGAGCAGTACTTC. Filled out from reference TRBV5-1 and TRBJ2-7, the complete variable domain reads KAGVTQTPRYLIKTRGQQVTLSCSPISGHRSVSWYQQTPGQGLQFLFEYFSETQRNKGNFPGRFSGRQFSNSRSEMNVSTLELGDSALYLCASSGLTGMDEQYFGPGTRLTVT.

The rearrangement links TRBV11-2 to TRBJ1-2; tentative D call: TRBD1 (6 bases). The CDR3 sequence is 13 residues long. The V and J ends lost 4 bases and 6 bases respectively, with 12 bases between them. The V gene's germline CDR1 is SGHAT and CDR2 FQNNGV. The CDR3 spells CASSSPGQNGYTF. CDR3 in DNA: TGTGCCAGCAGCTCACCGGGACAAAATGGCTACACCTTC. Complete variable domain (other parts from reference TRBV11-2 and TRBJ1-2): EAGVAQSPRYKIIEKRQSVAFWCNPISGHATLYWYQQILGQGPKLLIQFQNNGVVDDSQLPKDRFSAERLKGVDSTLKIQPAKLEDSAVYLCASSSPGQNGYTFGSGTRLTVV.

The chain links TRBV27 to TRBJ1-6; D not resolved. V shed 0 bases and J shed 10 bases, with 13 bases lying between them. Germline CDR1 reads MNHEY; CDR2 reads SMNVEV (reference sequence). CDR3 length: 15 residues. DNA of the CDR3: TGTGCCAGCAGTTTATCTAGAGGGAGTGGGTCACCCCTCCACTTT. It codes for CASSLSRGSGSPLHF.

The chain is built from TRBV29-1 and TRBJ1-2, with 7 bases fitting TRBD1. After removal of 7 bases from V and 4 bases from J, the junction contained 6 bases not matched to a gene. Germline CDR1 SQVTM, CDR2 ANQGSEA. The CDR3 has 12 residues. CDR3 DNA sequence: TGCAGCGCGGCAGGGGGAGGCTATGGCTACACCTTC. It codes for CSAAGGGYGYTF. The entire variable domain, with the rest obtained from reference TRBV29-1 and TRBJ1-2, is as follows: SAVISQKPSRDICQRGTSLTIQCQVDSQVTMMFWYRQQPGQSLTLIATANQGSEATYESGFVIDKFPISRPNLTFSTLTVSNMSPEDSSIYLCSAAGGGYGYTFGSGTRLTVV.

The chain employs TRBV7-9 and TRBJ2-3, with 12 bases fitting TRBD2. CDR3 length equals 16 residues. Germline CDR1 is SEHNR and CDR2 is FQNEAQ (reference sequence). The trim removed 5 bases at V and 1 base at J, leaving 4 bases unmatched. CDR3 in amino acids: CASSAGLAGGTDTQYF. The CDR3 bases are TGTGCCAGCAGCGCGGGACTAGCGGGCGGCACAGATACGCAGTATTTT.

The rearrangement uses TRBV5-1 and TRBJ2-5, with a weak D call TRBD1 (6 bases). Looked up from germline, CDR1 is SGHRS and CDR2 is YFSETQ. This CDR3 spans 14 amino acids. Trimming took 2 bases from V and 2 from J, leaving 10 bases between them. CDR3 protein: CASSFYTGQETQYF. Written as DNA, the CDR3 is TGCGCCAGCAGCTTTTATACAGGGCAAGAGACCCAGTACTTC.